The 32 T cell receptor beta chains given below trace back to one sample, sequenced in a study of OX40 agonist ivuxolimab in advanced cancers. Repertoires were generated with immunoSEQ multiplex PCR, while TCRdb's copy carries only in-frame clones and drops some. This sample yields some 140,000 clones, of which approximately 94% are seen a single time; 0.9% to 1.2% belongs to the top ten. Sequences were derived from CD4+ or CD8+ T cells sorted from blood, sampled in a trial of the OX40 agonist ivuxolimab. The source is an adult with an advanced solid tumor such as melanoma, head and neck, liver or kidney cancer.

V and J are TRBV2 and TRBJ1-3; D unclear. V was shortened by 2 bases and J by 2 bases, with 4 bases between the two germline ends. This CDR3 has 13 residues. Germline V gene sequence: CDR1 SNHLY, CDR2 FYNNEI. The CDR3 region has the DNA TGTGCCAGCAGTGAACGCCCTGGAAACACCATATATTTT. Amino acid sequence: CASSERPGNTIYF.

This clone appeared a single time. The rearrangement links TRBV29-1 to TRBJ2-5; D perhaps matches TRBD2 (6 bases). The germline V and J ends were trimmed by 7 bases and 2 bases, with 17 bases remaining between them. The CDR3 has 14 amino acids. The germline V gene encodes CDR1 SQVTM and CDR2 ANQGSEA. CDR3 protein: CSAEGSTAQETQYF. The CDR3 DNA reads TGCAGCGCGGAGGGGTCGACTGCTCAAGAGACCCAGTACTTC. The whole variable domain, filled in from reference TRBV29-1 and TRBJ2-5, reads SAVISQKPSRDICQRGTSLTIQCQVDSQVTMMFWYRQQPGQSLTLIATANQGSEATYESGFVIDKFPISRPNLTFSTLTVSNMSPEDSSIYLCSAEGSTAQETQYFGPGTRLLVL.

The V and J genes are TRBV30 and TRBJ1-6; TRBD1 agrees at 7 bases. The CDR3 runs 14 residues. Germline CDR1 is GTSNPN and CDR2 is SVGIG (reference sequence). V lost 5 bases to trimming and J lost 5 bases; unmatched junction nucleotides: 6. The CDR3 loop reads CAWDRDSHNSPLHF. The CDR3 region has the DNA TGTGCCTGGGACCGGGACAGCCATAATTCACCCCTCCACTTT.

This clone came up once. V and J are TRBV6-5 and TRBJ1-5; no definite D call. Deletions cut 0 bases from V and 4 bases from J, with 10 bases between. Per germline, CDR1 MNHEY and CDR2 SVGAGI. The length of the CDR3 is 15 residues. The DNA for the CDR3 is TGTGCCAGCAGTTACTCGGGTAAGGGTAATCAGCCCCAGCATTTT. Its protein is CASSYSGKGNQPQHF.

The rearrangement links TRBV9 to TRBJ2-5; 9 nucleotides align to TRBD2. Trimming took 2 bases from V and 5 from J; bases not matched to a gene: 13. Germline assignment: CDR1 SGDLS and CDR2 YYNGEE. The CDR3 is 17 residues long. CDR3 amino acids: CASSVGSVAGVGETQYF. The CDR3 DNA sequence: TGTGCCAGCAGCGTCGGTTCGGTAGCGGGAGTGGGGGAGACCCAGTACTTC.

This chain links TRBV11-2 with TRBJ2-7; TRBD2 matches at 11 bases. The CDR3 has 15 residues. V dropped 5 bases and J dropped 7; count of bases not matched to a gene: 10. Germline loops: CDR1 SGHAT, CDR2 FQNNGV. CDR3: CASSHDLAGGREQYF. DNA for the CDR3: TGTGCCAGCAGCCACGACCTAGCGGGGGGTAGGGAGCAGTACTTC. Using reference TRBV11-2 and TRBJ2-7 for the parts outside the CDR3, the full variable domain is EAGVAQSPRYKIIEKRQSVAFWCNPISGHATLYWYQQILGQGPKLLIQFQNNGVVDDSQLPKDRFSAERLKGVDSTLKIQPAKLEDSAVYLCASSHDLAGGREQYFGPGTRLTVT.

V gene TRBV6-5 combines with J gene TRBJ2-7, with TRBD1 matching 10 bases. J was trimmed by 0 bases and V by 5 bases; bases with no gene match: 4. The CDR3 consists of 15 residues. Germline V gene data show CDR1 as MNHEY and CDR2 as SVGAGI. CDR3 sequence: CASSLRDRGSYEQYF. Here the CDR3 DNA reads TGTGCCAGCAGTCTCCGGGACAGGGGCTCCTACGAGCAGTACTTC.

The rearrangement uses TRBV6-4 and TRBJ2-1, with 10 bases identical to TRBD2. CDR1 is MRHNA and CDR2 is SNTAGT in the germline V gene. The CDR3 has 14 residues. With 5 bases clipped from V and 7 bases from J, the junction kept 5 bases outside the gene matches. The CDR3 coding sequence is TGTGCCAGCAGTAGCCAGACTAGCGGGAATGAGCAGTTCTTC. Translation: CASSSQTSGNEQFF.

The table lists this clone with a few counts. V usage is TRBV12-5 and J usage is TRBJ1-3, with D hard to call. Germline V lookup: CDR1 LGHNT, CDR2 FRNRAP. V lost 4 bases to trimming and J lost 0 bases, with 13 bases between them. The CDR3 sequence is 16 residues long. CDR3 in amino acids: CASGSLRASSGNTIYF. The CDR3 DNA sequence: TGTGCTAGTGGTTCCTTGCGGGCTTCCTCTGGAAACACCATATATTTT.

The CDR3 DNA is TGTGCCAGCAGCTTAAATCCGGGAGACAATGAGCAGTTCTTC. Residues: CASSLNPGDNEQFF. V is TRBV11-3 and J is TRBJ2-1, with D perhaps TRBD2 (6 bases). Trimming shortened V by 2 bases and J by 5 bases, and 10 bases separated the two germline ends. CDR3 length: 14 amino acids. Germline V lookup: CDR1 SGHNT, CDR2 YENEEA.

The rearrangement links TRBV11-2 to TRBJ2-7, with 9 bases fitting TRBD1. CDR1 is SGHAT, CDR2 FQNNGV, per germline. V gave up 2 bases and J gave up 1 base; unmatched junction bases: 3. The CDR3 runs 15 residues. CDR3 loop: CASSLTGTGSYEQYF. CDR3 DNA: TGTGCCAGCAGCTTAACCGGGACAGGGTCCTACGAGCAGTACTTC.

This chain connects TRBV18 to TRBJ2-7; 9 nucleotides match TRBD1. Germline trimming cut 3 bases from V and 3 bases from J; bases unmatched to any gene: 3. The germline V gene has CDR1 KGHSH and CDR2 LQKENI. The CDR3 covers 14 residues. The CDR3 nucleotides read TGTGCCAGCTCACCCACGGGACAGGGCTACGAGCAGTACTTC. This codes for CASSPTGQGYEQYF.

This rearrangement joins TRBV27 to TRBJ2-5; tentatively, D is TRBD1 or TRBD2 (5 bases each). The J call may not be correct, given that the DNA end is closer to TRBJ2-7. The CDR3 is 14 amino acids. The V gene's germline CDR1 is MNHEY and CDR2 SMNVEV (reference sequence). The CDR3 bases are TGTGCCAGCAGTTTAAATAGGGGACCCTACGAGCAGTACTTC. Residues: CASSLNRGPYEQYF.

V usage is TRBV10-3 and J usage is TRBJ2-7; D is undetermined. CDR3 length: 13 residues. CDR1 and CDR2 (germline): ENHRY, SYGVKD. Trimming removed 2 bases at V and 3 bases at J, with 8 bases between. CDR3 nucleotide sequence: TGTGCCATCAGTGAGGCAGGCCACTACGAGCAGTACTTC. Protein product: CAISEAGHYEQYF.

Of note for this clone: At one boundary the junction diverges from the germline segment, which might be a read error. This rearrangement joins TRBV6-1 to TRBJ1-2, with D possibly being TRBD1 (5 bases). From germline, CDR1 is MNHNS and CDR2 SASEGT. The CDR3 extends over 13 amino acids. The CDR3 coding sequence is TGTGCCAGCAGTGAATTAGGACATTATGACTACACCTTC. Encoded protein: CASSELGHYDYTF.

As regards this clone: One junction end does not reproduce the germline sequence, and a read error may be involved. The CDR3 region has the DNA TGTGCCAGCAGGTTATTCCAGGGACAGGGGGCCCCTAATGAGCAGTTCTTC. This codes for CASRLFQGQGAPNEQFF. This chain connects TRBV28 to TRBJ2-1, with 12 nucleotides matching TRBD1. The CDR3 consists of 17 residues. Germline V gives CDR1 MDHEN, CDR2 SYDVKM.

This clone was seen only a few times. This chain connects TRBV30 to TRBJ1-1; D remains ambiguous. Germline loops: CDR1 GTSNPN, CDR2 SVGIG (reference sequence). The V gene lost 3 bases and the J gene lost 10 bases, with 24 bases spanning the gap. The CDR3 loop spans 15 amino acids. CDR3 loop: CAWRFKLGPVVAAFF. The DNA for the CDR3 is TGTGCCTGGAGGTTCAAGTTAGGCCCGGTGGTTGCAGCTTTCTTT.

V and J are TRBV6-1 and TRBJ1-2; no firm D call. This CDR3 contains 15 residues. Germline CDR1 and CDR2: MNHNS and SASEGT. V shed 2 bases and J shed 2 bases, with 12 bases lying between them. CDR3 region: CASSEIAGANYGYTF. DNA of the CDR3: TGTGCCAGCAGTGAAATCGCAGGCGCCAACTATGGCTACACCTTC.

The rearrangement links TRBV4-2 to TRBJ2-7; no firm D call. Germline CDR1 LGHNA, CDR2 YNFKEQ. The CDR3 is made up of 11 amino acids. V dropped 4 bases and J dropped 6 bases, with 7 bases sitting between them. The CDR3 nucleotides read TGTGCCAGCAGCCGTGAGGCCGAGCAGTACTTC. Protein: CASSREAEQYF.

The chain joins TRBV19 to TRBJ2-5; D might be TRBD2 (5 bases). This CDR3 contains 15 residues. V lost 4 bases, J lost 1 base, and 13 bases lay in between. Germline V CDR1 and CDR2: LNHDA, SQIVND (reference sequence). CDR3 region: CASSRRSTFQETQYF. The CDR3 nucleotides are TGTGCCAGTAGTAGGAGGAGCACCTTCCAAGAGACCCAGTACTTC.

The rearrangement uses TRBV9 and TRBJ1-2; D is uncertain. This CDR3 comprises 14 residues. V lost 3 bases to trimming and J lost 4 bases, with 13 bases between them. CDR1 SGDLS and CDR2 YYNGEE come from the germline V gene. The CDR3, as DNA: TGTGCCAGCAGCGCCTCACACTTCGTCTATGGCTACACCTTC. Protein product: CASSASHFVYGYTF.

The chain employs TRBV2 and TRBJ1-2; D might be TRBD1 (6 bases). The CDR3 extends over 14 amino acids. Germline loops: CDR1 SNHLY, CDR2 FYNNEI. V was clipped by 6 bases and J by 2 bases, with 13 bases between them. CDR3 sequence: CASSAGTSNYGYTF. In DNA, the CDR3 is TGTGCCAGCAGCGCCGGGACAAGCAACTATGGCTACACCTTC.

Only a few counts were recorded for this clone. This chain uses TRBV9 with TRBJ2-7; tentative D call: TRBD1 (5 bases). Trimming took off 2 bases at V and 3 bases at J, with 9 bases between the two ends. This CDR3 has 13 amino acids. The germline CDR1 and CDR2 sequences are SGDLS and YYNGEE. CDR3 region: CASSVSQGYEQYF. For the CDR3, the DNA is TGTGCCAGCAGCGTGTCCCAGGGCTACGAGCAGTACTTC.

The chain recombines TRBV7-2 with TRBJ2-3; D unresolved. V was pared by 5 bases and J by 5 bases, with 20 bases between. This CDR3 is built from 16 residues. Germline V lookup: CDR1 SGHTA, CDR2 FQGNSA. CDR3: CASSDPPRPSKDTQYF. The CDR3 DNA reads TGTGCCAGCAGCGACCCACCCCGGCCCTCGAAAGATACGCAGTATTTT.

This chain joins TRBV5-1 and TRBJ1-1, with TRBD1 as a possible D gene (5 bases). V was cut by 4 bases and J by 0 bases, with 13 bases left in between. Germline V gives CDR1 SGHRS, CDR2 YFSETQ. This CDR3 comprises 15 residues. The CDR3 loop reads CASSVRDAMNTEAFF. In DNA form, the CDR3 reads TGCGCCAGCAGCGTTAGGGACGCTATGAACACTGAAGCTTTCTTT.

The genes are TRBV7-9 and TRBJ2-1, with 11 bases matching TRBD1. Unmatched junction bases numbered 6, after V lost 5 bases and J lost 3 bases. The CDR3 is 16 amino acids. Per the germline V gene, CDR1 is SEHNR and CDR2 is FQNEAQ (reference sequence). The CDR3, as DNA: TGTGCCAGCAGCAGGGGGGACAGGGGGAGCTACAATGAGCAGTTCTTC. Translated: CASSRGDRGSYNEQFF.

The chain couples TRBV7-2 to TRBJ1-5; weak D call: TRBD1 (5 bases). The germline gives CDR1 SGHTA, CDR2 FQGNSA. The ends were cut back, 1 base at V and 11 bases at J, with 12 bases in the middle. There are 13 residues in the CDR3. The CDR3 coding sequence is TGTGCCAGCAGCTTAGATAGACAGCGAGCCCAGCATTTT. Residues: CASSLDRQRAQHF.

The V and J genes are TRBV7-9 and TRBJ1-2; the D is unclear. The length of the CDR3 is 15 residues. V was shortened by 5 bases and J by 0 bases, with 13 bases between the two germline ends. Germline V gives CDR1 SEHNR, CDR2 FQNEAQ (reference sequence). As DNA, the CDR3 is TGTGCCAGCAGCCCGCCGGGTACCGCTAACTATGGCTACACCTTC. It codes for CASSPPGTANYGYTF.

This chain connects TRBV19 to TRBJ1-6; the match to TRBD1 covers 8 bases. Germline-derived CDR1 and CDR2 are LNHDA and SQIVND (reference sequence). The CDR3 consists of 16 residues. V was clipped by 3 bases and J by 11 bases; unmatched bases: 12. CDR3 sequence (DNA): TGTGCCAGTAGTATCTACAGGGGGGGGACCCCGACACCCCTCCACTTT. It encodes CASSIYRGGTPTPLHF.

The rearrangement uses TRBV19 and TRBJ1-1; D is possibly TRBD1 (6 bases). The CDR3 is made up of 13 amino acids. V shed 7 bases and J shed 10 bases, with 19 bases lying between them. CDR1 and CDR2 from the germline V gene are LNHDA and SQIVND (reference sequence). The chain's CDR3 is CASTRRGDIGAFF. In DNA, the CDR3 is TGTGCCAGTACCCGACGGGGGGACATCGGAGCTTTCTTT.

The chain employs TRBV9 and TRBJ2-3; D might be TRBD1 or TRBD2, each matching 6 bases. The germline V and J ends were trimmed by 4 bases and 2 bases, with 14 bases remaining between them. CDR1 is SGDLS, CDR2 YYNGEE, per germline. This CDR3 has 15 residues. This chain's CDR3 is CASSFRGGPTDTQYF. DNA for the CDR3: TGTGCCAGCAGCTTTAGAGGGGGGCCCACAGATACGCAGTATTTT.

The chain employs TRBV11-3 and TRBJ2-1; 8 positions match TRBD1. Germline V gives CDR1 SGHNT, CDR2 YENEEA. V dropped 4 bases and J dropped 9; count of bases not matched to a gene: 8. CDR3 length equals 14 residues. Written as DNA, the CDR3 is TGTGCCAGCAGCTGGGGGCAGGGGGCGAGTGAGCAGTTCTTC. It yields the protein CASSWGQGASEQFF.